The 18 T cell receptor beta chains in this list originate from one sample, sequenced in a study of shared clonotypes between healthy human individuals. Libraries were prepared by immunoSEQ multiplex PCR; TCRdb keeps only in-frame clonotypes and omits some of them. The sample consists of fewer than 200,000 clones, 90% to 95% of them appearing once. Input material: naive CD4+ T cells sorted from blood. Stated subset: CD45RA+ positively selected. These receptors all come from a woman in her twenties or thirties in good health.

The chain combines TRBV19 with TRBJ2-7, with D perhaps matching TRBD1 (5 bases). The V gene lost 6 bases and the J gene lost 2 bases, with 11 bases spanning the gap. Germline lookup yields CDR1 LNHDA and CDR2 SQIVND (reference sequence). The CDR3 has 13 amino acids. CDR3 nucleotide sequence: TGTGCCAGTAGAGGCAGGGCGACCTACGAGCAGTACTTC. It specifies CASRGRATYEQYF.

The count of this clone is one. Here the CDR3 DNA reads TGTGCCAGCAGCGCCCTGGGTCAGGACAGCACAGATACGCAGTATTTT. It encodes CASSALGQDSTDTQYF. The rearrangement uses TRBV5-6 and TRBJ2-3; no clear D gene. V was cut by 4 bases and J by 0 bases, with 15 bases left in between. CDR1 SGHDT and CDR2 YYEEEE come from the germline V gene. The CDR3 is made up of 16 amino acids.

The chain is built from TRBV6-6 and TRBJ1-5, with D possibly being TRBD1 (6 bases). The ends were cut back, 5 bases at V and 3 bases at J, with 8 bases in the middle. Germline V CDR1 and CDR2: MNHNY, SVGAGI (reference sequence). CDR3 size: 13 residues. CDR3 residues: CASSRTDNQPQHF. CDR3 bases: TGTGCCAGCAGTCGGACAGACAATCAGCCCCAGCATTTT.

The chain has TRBV11-2 and TRBJ2-2; TRBD2 agrees at 8 bases. J lost 1 base, V lost 6 bases, and 4 bases had no gene match. CDR3 length equals 15 residues. Germline CDR1 is SGHAT and CDR2 is FQNNGV. The CDR3 sequence is CASRTGTRNTGELFF. The CDR3 DNA is TGTGCCAGCAGAACCGGGACTAGGAACACCGGGGAGCTGTTTTTT.

CDR3 protein: CASSLQGLGEAFF. The CDR3 nucleotides read TGTGCCAGCAGCCTACAGGGATTGGGTGAAGCTTTCTTT. This chain links TRBV7-2 with TRBJ1-1; possible D gene TRBD1, 6 bases. This CDR3 region has 13 residues. Germline-derived CDR1 and CDR2 are SGHTA and FQGNSA. V shed 5 bases and J shed 7 bases, with 14 bases lying between them.

The rearrangement joins TRBV19 to TRBJ2-6, with a tentative D call TRBD1 (6 bases). This CDR3 has 15 residues. Trimming left V 6 bases short and J 1 base short, with 10 bases between. CDR1 is LNHDA and CDR2 is SQIVND in the germline V gene (reference sequence). The CDR3 sequence is CASRQDRSGANVLTF. In DNA, the CDR3 is TGTGCCAGTAGGCAGGACAGATCTGGGGCCAACGTCCTGACTTTC.

This clone was recorded only once. This chain connects TRBV28 to TRBJ1-2; D possibly corresponds to TRBD1 (5 bases). Trimming removed 8 bases at V and 8 bases at J, with 21 bases between. The CDR3 spans 14 residues. Germline V gives CDR1 MDHEN, CDR2 SYDVKM. CDR3 protein: CASCWGDGAVGYTF. The CDR3 region has the DNA TGTGCCAGCTGCTGGGGGGATGGTGCGGTCGGCTACACCTTC.

This sequence joins TRBV10-2 and TRBJ2-7; unclear D gene. The CDR3 spans 15 residues. CDR1 and CDR2 (germline): WSHSY, SAAADI. V lost 2 bases to trimming and J lost 5 bases, with 16 bases between them. This CDR3 reads CASSEVGKTYDEQYF. The CDR3 DNA reads TGCGCCAGCAGTGAGGTAGGGAAAACCTACGACGAGCAGTACTTC.

The gene calls are TRBV28 and TRBJ1-1; 8 nucleotides match TRBD1. V was pared by 6 bases and J by 1 base, with 7 bases of the junction left unmatched. Looked up from germline, CDR1 is MDHEN and CDR2 is SYDVKM. The CDR3 contains 15 residues. CDR3 sequence reads: CASRSAGTGNTEAFF. The CDR3 DNA follows: TGTGCCAGCAGATCGGCCGGGACAGGGAACACTGAAGCTTTCTTT.

About this clone: Because the CDR3's place on the DNA is in doubt, the DNA is left out and the CDR3 is given as listed by TCRdb. The J gene is TRBJ1-6, the V gene TRBV28. Germline lookup yields CDR1 MDHEN and CDR2 SYDVKM. The CDR3 extends over 12 residues, inclusive of both ends. The CDR3 protein is CASSILGSPLHF.

This clone was recorded a few times. The chain couples TRBV7-9 to TRBJ2-7; no firm D call. In germline, CDR1 is SEHNR, CDR2 FQNEAQ (reference sequence). The V gene lost 5 bases and the J gene lost 2 bases, with 10 bases spanning the gap. CDR3 length equals 13 residues. CDR3 in DNA: TGTGCCAGCAGCCGAGGTGGACCCTACGAGCAGTACTTC. This translates into CASSRGGPYEQYF. Variable domain in full (rest from reference TRBV7-9 and TRBJ2-7): DTGVSQNPRHKITKRGQNVTFRCDPISEHNRLYWYRQTLGQGPEFLTYFQNEAQLEKSRLLSDRFSAERPKGSFSTLEIQRTEQGDSAMYLCASSRGGPYEQYFGPGTRLTVT.

This rearrangement joins TRBV28 to TRBJ2-7; 7 positions agree with TRBD1. This CDR3 region has 19 residues. V was clipped by 2 bases and J by 3 bases; unmatched bases: 19. Germline-derived CDR1 and CDR2 are MDHEN and SYDVKM. CDR3 loop: CASSLNLRDSDPLLYEQYF. CDR3 nucleotide sequence: TGTGCCAGCAGTTTAAATCTCCGGGACAGCGATCCCCTCCTCTACGAGCAGTACTTC.

The J gene is TRBJ2-7, the V gene TRBV5-1; D possibly corresponds to TRBD2 (6 bases). With 4 bases removed from V and 0 bases from J, the gap between germline ends came to 11 bases. The CDR3 is 14 amino acids. From germline, CDR1 is SGHRS and CDR2 YFSETQ. The DNA of the CDR3 is TGCGCCAGCAGCCCCAGCGGGCACTCCTACGAGCAGTACTTC. Protein sequence: CASSPSGHSYEQYF.

Only one count was recorded for this clone. This chain links TRBV21-1 with TRBJ1-5; the DNA was not used to check the table's D call, TRBD1. TRBV21-1 is tagged as a pseudogene. This CDR3 has 17 amino acids. The CDR3 DNA reads TGTGCCAGCAGCAGCATAGGGGCACGATATAGCAATCAGCCCCAGCATTTT. Protein: CASSSIGARYSNQPQHF.

The V call is TRBV28, the J call TRBJ1-5; D not resolved. CDR3 length equals 14 residues. Germline values: CDR1 MDHEN, CDR2 SYDVKM. V was shortened by 8 bases and J by 4 bases, with 15 bases between the two germline ends. This CDR3 is CASRSGTVNQPQHF. The DNA for the CDR3 is TGTGCCAGCCGGTCGGGTACAGTTAATCAGCCCCAGCATTTT. Supplemented by reference TRBV28 and TRBJ1-5, the full variable domain reads DVKVTQSSRYLVKRTGEKVFLECVQDMDHENMFWYRQDPGLGLRLIYFSYDVKMKEKGDIPEGYSVSREKKERFSLILESASTNQTSMYLCASRSGTVNQPQHFGDGTRLSIL.

This chain links TRBV6-6 with TRBJ1-1; D ambiguous. The CDR3 loop spans 13 amino acids. V was shortened by 8 bases and J by 1 base, with 11 bases between the two germline ends. Germline CDR1 and CDR2: MNHNY and SVGAGI (reference sequence). The chain's CDR3 is CASSTPGNTEAFF. The CDR3, as DNA: TGTGCCAGCTCTACTCCAGGGAACACTGAAGCTTTCTTT.

CDR3 bases: TGTGCCAGCAGTTTATCCGGGACAGGGGGCCACGAGCAGTACTTC. Protein: CASSLSGTGGHEQYF. V is TRBV28 and J is TRBJ2-5; the match to TRBD1 covers 12 bases. TRBJ2-7 matches the DNA end more closely, so the J call is doubtful. Germline CDR1 is MDHEN and CDR2 is SYDVKM. The CDR3 totals 15 residues.

This chain connects TRBV9 to TRBJ2-1; 8 nucleotides line up with TRBD2. The CDR3 sequence is 15 residues long. With 4 bases clipped from V and 4 bases from J, the junction kept 7 bases outside the gene matches. CDR1 and CDR2 from the germline V gene are SGDLS and YYNGEE. CDR3 sequence (DNA): TGTGCCAGCAGCCCGGTAGCGGGAACATACAATGAGCAGTTCTTC. Its protein is CASSPVAGTYNEQFF.